This entry lists 30 T cell receptor beta chains sequenced from one sample in a study of cytomegalovirus exposure and HLA in healthy donors. A multiplex PCR was run with 60 Vbeta primers and 13 Jbeta primers. Using immunoSEQ multiplex PCR, the repertoire was profiled, and TCRdb retains in-frame clones only, with some absent. The table shows roughly 140,000 clones, with roughly 85% occurring only once. Sequencing input: PBMCs. The receptors were gathered from a woman aged 18-29 years in good health and CMV-seronegative.

The gene calls are TRBV7-9 and TRBJ1-4; D remains unclear. This CDR3 has 12 amino acids. V lost 3 bases, J lost 8 bases, and 7 bases lay in between. The V gene's germline CDR1 is SEHNR and CDR2 FQNEAQ (reference sequence). The CDR3 spells CASSFSREKLFF. The DNA for the CDR3 is TGTGCCAGCAGCTTTTCTAGGGAAAAACTGTTTTTT.

In this sample, this clone turned up once. This rearrangement joins TRBV6-5 to TRBJ2-5, with D maybe TRBD2 (6 bases). Germline V gives CDR1 MNHEY, CDR2 SVGAGI. V lost 5 bases and J lost 4, with 11 bases in between. The CDR3 spans 13 residues. CDR3 sequence reads: CASSRDSSETQYF. As DNA, the CDR3 is TGTGCCAGCAGTCGGGACTCCTCAGAGACCCAGTACTTC.

This rearrangement joins TRBV15 to TRBJ2-1, with 13 nucleotides matching TRBD2. In germline, CDR1 is LNHNV, CDR2 YYDKDF (reference sequence). J lost 8 bases, V lost 8 bases, and 15 bases had no gene match. The CDR3 totals 17 residues. DNA for the CDR3: TGTGCCACCTCCCGACCCTCACTAGCGGGGGGGGTCTATGAGCAGTTCTTC. The encoded protein is CATSRPSLAGGVYEQFF.

J is TRBJ1-5 and V is TRBV30; TRBD1 matches at 8 bases. Germline CDR1 GTSNPN, CDR2 SVGIG (reference sequence). This CDR3 has 15 residues. V trimming: 2 bases; J trimming: 6 bases; junction bases outside the gene matches: 9. For the CDR3, the DNA is TGTGCCTGGAGTTCGGGACAGGAGGTGGGTCAGCCCCAGCATTTT. Protein sequence: CAWSSGQEVGQPQHF.

This clone was detected only a few times. The rearrangement joins TRBV28 to TRBJ2-7, with 8 positions matching TRBD2. The CDR3 loop spans 16 amino acids. Germline CDR1 reads MDHEN; CDR2 reads SYDVKM. The V gene end was trimmed by 3 bases and the J gene end by 2 bases; junction bases not matched to a gene: 9. DNA for the CDR3: TGTGCCAGCAGTTTGTCCCTCGGGGGGGTTGCCTACGAGCAGTACTTC. Encoded protein: CASSLSLGGVAYEQYF.

The chain recombines TRBV28 with TRBJ1-3; weak D call: TRBD1 (5 bases). V gave up 4 bases and J gave up 6 bases, with 13 bases separating them. From germline, CDR1 is MDHEN and CDR2 SYDVKM. The CDR3 totals 14 residues. The CDR3 coding sequence is TGTGCCAGCAGTTGGCGGGGGGTGGAAAACACCATATATTTT. Encoded protein: CASSWRGVENTIYF.

The V call is TRBV7-2, the J call TRBJ2-1, with TRBD1 as a possible D gene (5 bases). The V gene lost 2 bases and the J gene lost 5 bases, with 16 bases spanning the gap. Looked up from germline, CDR1 is SGHTA and CDR2 is FQGNSA. The CDR3 has 16 residues. CDR3 loop: CASSLIGVLMNNEQFF. In DNA, the CDR3 is TGTGCCAGCAGCTTAATAGGGGTCCTCATGAACAATGAGCAGTTCTTC.

This rearrangement joins TRBV5-1 to TRBJ2-2, with TRBD2 matching over 11 bases. Germline CDR1 is SGHRS and CDR2 is YFSETQ. V trimming: 3 bases; J trimming: 5 bases; junction bases outside the gene matches: 6. The length of the CDR3 is 16 residues. This CDR3 reads CASSSSASGGTGELFF. CDR3 nucleotides: TGCGCCAGCAGCTCCTCCGCTAGCGGGGGGACCGGGGAGCTGTTTTTT.

This rearrangement joins TRBV29-1 to TRBJ2-7; TRBD1 matches 8 bases. Germline trimming cut 3 bases from V and 2 bases from J; bases unmatched to any gene: 3. Per germline, CDR1 SQVTM and CDR2 ANQGSEA. CDR3 length: 13 amino acids. CDR3 protein: CSVETGVTYEQYF. CDR3 sequence (DNA): TGCAGCGTTGAGACAGGGGTCACCTACGAGCAGTACTTC.

This rearrangement joins TRBV9 to TRBJ2-3; D is perhaps TRBD2 (5 bases). The CDR3 runs 15 residues. Trimming cost V 2 bases and J 3 bases, with 13 bases left between them. Germline values: CDR1 SGDLS, CDR2 YYNGEE. CDR3 sequence reads: CASSVTGKRTDTQYF. CDR3 sequence (DNA): TGTGCCAGCAGCGTTACGGGGAAGAGGACAGATACGCAGTATTTT.

The rearrangement uses TRBV6-5 and TRBJ2-5; 10 bases agree with TRBD2. Germline V lookup: CDR1 MNHEY, CDR2 SVGAGI. The CDR3 contains 15 residues. J was trimmed by 4 bases and V by 6 bases; bases with no gene match: 8. The CDR3 region has the DNA TGTGCCAGCAGCCGGTCCACTAGCGGGATAGAGACCCAGTACTTC. Its translation: CASSRSTSGIETQYF.

The gene calls are TRBV10-3 and TRBJ1-5; D is perhaps TRBD1 (5 bases). With 3 bases removed from V and 5 bases from J, the gap between germline ends came to 14 bases. The CDR3 is 15 amino acids. The germline CDR1 and CDR2 sequences are ENHRY and SYGVKD. The CDR3 reads CAISDSKGLYQPQHF. CDR3 sequence (DNA): TGTGCCATCAGTGATAGCAAGGGGCTTTATCAGCCCCAGCATTTT.

The V and J genes are TRBV28 and TRBJ2-3; possible D gene TRBD2, 6 bases. This CDR3 is 15 amino acids long. The germline V gene has CDR1 MDHEN and CDR2 SYDVKM. The V gene lost 4 bases and the J gene lost 6 bases, with 17 bases spanning the gap. This CDR3 reads CASSSVAADWDTQYF. DNA for the CDR3: TGTGCCAGCAGTTCCGTAGCGGCGGACTGGGATACGCAGTATTTT.

The V call is TRBV6-5, the J call TRBJ1-6, with D possibly matching TRBD1 (5 bases). Between the trimmed V and J ends, which lost 4 bases and 7 bases, there was a span of 14 bases. The CDR3 has 15 amino acids. From germline, CDR1 is MNHEY and CDR2 SVGAGI. The CDR3 DNA follows: TGTGCCAGCAGTTCCCCTAGACAGCACAATTCACCCCTCCACTTT. Translating it yields CASSSPRQHNSPLHF.

The CDR3 bases are TGTGCCAGCAGCCCCCTCCGGCCAGGGGCGACCGGGGAGCTGTTTTTT. It is translated as CASSPLRPGATGELFF. The chain joins TRBV7-3 to TRBJ2-2, with D perhaps TRBD1 (6 bases). Deletions cut 5 bases from V and 5 bases from J, with 18 bases between. Germline assignment: CDR1 SGHTA and CDR2 FQGTGA. The CDR3 is made up of 16 amino acids.

This clone was detected a few times. The J gene is TRBJ2-7, the V gene TRBV7-2; 7 bases fit TRBD2. The CDR3 length is 15 residues. With V trimmed by 6 bases and J by 2 bases, 10 bases remained unmatched. The germline V gene encodes CDR1 SGHTA and CDR2 FQGNSA. The CDR3 sequence is CASSSAAGEAYEQYF. CDR3 DNA sequence: TGTGCCAGCAGTTCCGCGGCGGGAGAGGCCTACGAGCAGTACTTC.

A single count supports this clone. The chain uses TRBV29-1 and TRBJ2-1, with D hard to call. The germline V gene has CDR1 SQVTM and CDR2 ANQGSEA. This CDR3 has 12 amino acids. Trimming stripped 6 bases from V and 7 bases from J, with 13 bases between. DNA for the CDR3: TGCAGCGTCGGAGCCGCTAGGAATGAGCAGTTCTTC. As protein: CSVGAARNEQFF.

V is TRBV6-5 and J is TRBJ2-1; 10 nucleotides line up with TRBD1. The CDR3 is 15 amino acids. J lost 8 bases, V lost 2 bases, and 6 bases had no gene match. Germline-derived CDR1 and CDR2 are MNHEY and SVGAGI. The CDR3 loop is CASSYPGQGRHEQFF. CDR3 nucleotide sequence: TGTGCCAGCAGTTACCCGGGACAGGGGCGGCATGAGCAGTTCTTC.

This clone was picked up one time. This rearrangement joins TRBV5-4 to TRBJ2-1; perhaps TRBD1 as D (6 bases). Germline V gives CDR1 SGHNT, CDR2 YYREEE (reference sequence). V was cut by 0 bases and J by 4 bases, with 11 bases left in between. The CDR3 contains 15 residues. CDR3 coding DNA: TGTGCCAGCAGCTTGGGGGGGCGGAATTACAATGAGCAGTTCTTC. This gives the protein CASSLGGRNYNEQFF.

The chain couples TRBV2 to TRBJ1-1; the match to TRBD1 covers 9 bases. CDR1 SNHLY and CDR2 FYNNEI come from the germline V gene. J was trimmed by 7 bases and V by 4 bases; bases with no gene match: 4. The CDR3 has 13 residues. The CDR3 loop is CASSGQGVDEAFF. The CDR3 DNA is TGTGCCAGCAGTGGACAGGGGGTGGATGAAGCTTTCTTT.

The rearrangement links TRBV7-9 to TRBJ2-2; 10 nucleotides line up with TRBD2. The V gene end was trimmed by 1 base and the J gene end by 7 bases; junction bases not matched to a gene: 9. Germline V CDR1 and CDR2: SEHNR, FQNEAQ (reference sequence). The CDR3 sequence is 17 residues long. The CDR3: CASSLGTSGALGGELFF. The CDR3 nucleotides read TGTGCCAGCAGCTTAGGAACTAGCGGGGCCCTCGGCGGGGAGCTGTTTTTT.

This chain links TRBV6-4 with TRBJ2-6, with D hard to call. V shed 0 bases and J shed 4 bases, with 13 bases lying between them. Germline loops: CDR1 MRHNA, CDR2 SNTAGT. This CDR3 has 17 amino acids. CDR3: CASSDSNSVTGANVLTF. The CDR3 DNA is TGTGCCAGCAGTGACTCGAACTCTGTTACCGGGGCCAACGTCCTGACTTTC.

This clone has just a few counts. The chain uses TRBV27 and TRBJ1-5; D is perhaps TRBD1 (6 bases). The CDR3 runs to 17 residues. V was shortened by 4 bases and J by 0 bases, with 16 bases between the two germline ends. Germline assignment: CDR1 MNHEY and CDR2 SMNVEV (reference sequence). The CDR3 loop is CASSSYRGQYSNQPQHF. The CDR3 coding sequence is TGTGCCAGCAGTTCCTACCGCGGACAGTATAGCAATCAGCCCCAGCATTTT.

This clone was seen a few times. The V call is TRBV27, the J call TRBJ1-4, with D possibly TRBD1 on 5 matching bases. V was cut by 0 bases and J by 7 bases, with 12 bases left in between. Germline assignment: CDR1 MNHEY and CDR2 SMNVEV (reference sequence). There are 15 residues in the CDR3. The CDR3 DNA follows: TGTGCCAGCAGTTTATCGAAAGGGGCCGGTGAAAAACTGTTTTTT. Protein product: CASSLSKGAGEKLFF.

The chain uses TRBV7-9 and TRBJ2-5; D gene unclear. CDR3 length equals 16 residues. Trimming pared 3 bases from V and 4 bases from J, leaving 18 bases between. CDR1 is SEHNR and CDR2 is FQNEAQ in the germline V gene (reference sequence). The CDR3 nucleotides read TGTGCCAGCAGCTTTCGAGGCGCACTCGTGGGAGAGACCCAGTACTTC. Protein product: CASSFRGALVGETQYF.

Of note for this clone: Other DNA sequences from this sample encode an identical CDR3 as well. The chain has TRBV6-6 and TRBJ2-3, with 7 bases that match TRBD2. Germline assignment: CDR1 MNHNY and CDR2 SVGAGI (reference sequence). CDR3 length: 14 amino acids. Trimming cost V 8 bases and J 3 bases; bases outside gene matches: 8. CDR3 sequence reads: CASSGGVGTDTQYF. CDR3 DNA: TGTGCCAGCTCGGGGGGAGTCGGGACAGATACGCAGTATTTT.

The chain recombines TRBV28 with TRBJ2-7; TRBD1 is a possible D gene (6 bases). V was clipped by 6 bases and J by 2 bases, with 8 bases between them. The CDR3 consists of 12 residues. Germline-derived CDR1 and CDR2 are MDHEN and SYDVKM. In nucleotides, the CDR3 is TGTGCCAGCAGGCAGGGGCCCTACGAGCAGTACTTC. Its translation is CASRQGPYEQYF.

The J gene is TRBJ2-3, the V gene TRBV6-5, with a weak D call TRBD2 (6 bases). The ends were cut back, 5 bases at V and 3 bases at J, with 12 bases in the middle. Germline lookup yields CDR1 MNHEY and CDR2 SVGAGI. The CDR3 is 14 amino acids. As DNA, the CDR3 is TGTGCCAGCAGTCCGGGAGCTTTGACAGATACGCAGTATTTT. It specifies CASSPGALTDTQYF.

The chain employs TRBV7-9 and TRBJ2-7; 9 nucleotides agree with TRBD1. From germline, CDR1 is SEHNR and CDR2 FQNEAQ (reference sequence). Losses at the gene ends were 1 base for V and 4 bases for J; bases not matched to a gene: 8. This CDR3 has 16 residues. The CDR3 protein is CASSLVEGTGLYEQYF. CDR3 bases: TGTGCCAGCAGCTTAGTAGAAGGGACAGGGTTGTACGAGCAGTACTTC.

The genes are TRBV4-2 and TRBJ2-3; a possible D gene is TRBD1 (5 bases). Trimming removed 3 bases from V and 0 bases from J, with 16 bases in between. The CDR3 contains 17 residues. Germline lookup yields CDR1 LGHNA and CDR2 YNFKEQ. CDR3 sequence (DNA): TGTGCCAGCAGCCAGGGGTTAGGGGTTCCTAGCACAGATACGCAGTATTTT. Amino acids: CASSQGLGVPSTDTQYF.